Sequencing of this T cell receptor beta chain was carried out in a study of blood T cell repertoires in COVID-19. Background on the study: Spain, Italy and the United States supplied samples that represented acute and convalescent COVID-19. Sources were T cells, B-cell-depleted T cells, or PBMCs; the material itself was cDNA or gDNA.

TCRdb's copy holds only in-frame clones and misses some; the assay was immunoSEQ multiplex PCR. The top ten clones hold 2.5% to 3.5% of a sample with under 130,000 clones, around nine tenths of them seen once. V was cut by 0 bases and J by 5 bases, with 16 bases left in between. Germline CDR1 reads LGHNA; CDR2 reads YNFKEQ. The CDR3 totals 16 residues. The source material was peripheral blood. The clonotype originates from a man aged 50-59 years in a cohort sampled during active COVID-19. The chain employs TRBV4-2 and TRBJ2-5; TRBD2 might be the D (7 bases). Here the CDR3 DNA reads TGTGCCAGCAGCCAAGAATTGGGGGGGCTGATGGAGACCCAGTACTTC. Translated, it gives CASSQELGGLMETQYF.